Each of the 24 T cell receptor beta chains below was sequenced from the same sample in a study of T-cell reconstitution after alpha-beta-depleted transplantation in children. Unique molecular identifiers tagged the TCRbeta library. TCRdb re-called the PCR reads with MiXCR, one entry per CDR3 protein. The table includes 600,000 to 800,000 distinct CDR3 sequences, about an eighth detected once. The material was PBMCs, obtained before TCRalphabeta/CD19-depleted stem cell transplant. The origin of the receptors is a girl aged 2-10 years with congenital amegakaryocytic thrombocytopenia, due to receive a stem cell transplant.

The chain combines TRBV9 with TRBJ2-3, with TRBD2 identical over 13 bases. The trim removed 0 bases at V and 7 bases at J, leaving 5 bases unmatched. Germline lookup yields CDR1 SGDLS and CDR2 YYNGEE. This CDR3 is built from 16 residues. The chain's CDR3 is CASSVAATSGGNTQYF. The CDR3 nucleotides read TGTGCCAGCAGCGTAGCCGCGACTAGCGGGGGGAATACGCAGTATTTT.

The chain carries TRBV29-1 and TRBJ2-1; TRBD2 is a possible D gene (5 bases). This CDR3 is 14 amino acids long. V dropped 4 bases and J dropped 0 bases, with 10 bases sitting between them. Germline V CDR1 and CDR2: SQVTM, ANQGSEA. The CDR3 loop reads CSVVSGSSYNEQFF. DNA for the CDR3: TGCAGCGTTGTATCTGGGAGCTCCTACAATGAGCAGTTCTTC.

This clonotype came up many times. This sequence joins TRBV7-2 and TRBJ2-1; 7 nucleotides match TRBD2. The J segment lost 4 bases and the V segment lost 3 bases, leaving 6 bases of the junction unmatched. CDR1 and CDR2 (germline): SGHTA, FQGNSA. The CDR3 runs to 15 residues. The CDR3 region is CASSFSTSPYNEQFF. As DNA, the CDR3 is TGTGCCAGCAGCTTCTCGACTAGCCCGTACAATGAGCAGTTCTTC.

V gene TRBV5-1 combines with J gene TRBJ2-2, with TRBD1 matching over 12 bases. Germline lookup yields CDR1 SGHRS and CDR2 YFSETQ. CDR3 size: 16 residues. V lost 2 bases to trimming and J lost 7 bases; unmatched junction nucleotides: 6. As DNA, the CDR3 is TGCGCCAGCAGCTTAGGGGACAGGGGGCTGATCGGGGAGCTGTTTTTT. This translates into CASSLGDRGLIGELFF. Full variable domain (remainder filled in from reference TRBV5-1 and TRBJ2-2): KAGVTQTPRYLIKTRGQQVTLSCSPISGHRSVSWYQQTPGQGLQFLFEYFSETQRNKGNFPGRFSGRQFSNSRSEMNVSTLELGDSALYLCASSLGDRGLIGELFFGEGSRLTVL.

This clonotype has a count of ten or more. The rearrangement uses TRBV20-1 and TRBJ1-1; D is uncertain. Trimming pared 5 bases from V and 2 bases from J, leaving 9 bases between. Germline lookup yields CDR1 DFQATT and CDR2 SNEGSKA (reference sequence). The CDR3 consists of 12 residues. Here the CDR3 reads CSALESNTEAFF. The CDR3 region has the DNA TGCAGTGCTTTGGAGTCTAACACTGAAGCTTTCTTT.

This clonotype was seen a handful of times. The V gene is TRBV6-4, the J gene TRBJ2-7; D remains ambiguous. The CDR3 totals 14 residues. Germline CDR1 is MRHNA and CDR2 is SNTAGT. The germline V and J ends were trimmed by 3 bases and 5 bases, with 14 bases remaining between them. Written as DNA, the CDR3 is TGTGCCAGCAGTGAGGGCCCACTTTCCAACGAGCAGTACTTC. Amino acid sequence: CASSEGPLSNEQYF.

This clonotype has more than one count but fewer than ten. The V gene is TRBV5-1, the J gene TRBJ2-4; 8 nucleotides agree with TRBD1. CDR3 length: 15 amino acids. V trimming: 4 bases; J trimming: 6 bases; junction bases outside the gene matches: 9. Looked up from germline, CDR1 is SGHRS and CDR2 is YFSETQ. The CDR3 DNA reads as TGCGCCAGCAGCCCGTCGACAGGGGTGGCAAACATTCAGTACTTC. This sequence encodes CASSPSTGVANIQYF.

This clonotype was picked up many times. The chain carries TRBV4-2 and TRBJ2-2; no clear D gene. CDR3 size: 15 residues. The germline CDR1 and CDR2 sequences are LGHNA and YNFKEQ. V lost 1 base and J lost 4, with 10 bases in between. CDR3 DNA: TGTGCCAGCAGCCAAGGAGCTCAACTCACCGGGGAGCTGTTTTTT. The encoded protein is CASSQGAQLTGELFF.

This clonotype was counted only a few times. The chain employs TRBV7-9 and TRBJ2-5; a weak D match, TRBD1 (6 bases). The CDR3 loop spans 15 amino acids. The germline V gene has CDR1 SEHNR and CDR2 FQNEAQ (reference sequence). V was cut by 5 bases and J by 5 bases, with 18 bases left in between. The chain's CDR3 is CASSPDTGFDETQYF. The CDR3 DNA reads as TGTGCCAGCAGCCCGGATACAGGGTTTGATGAGACCCAGTACTTC. The whole variable domain, filled in from reference TRBV7-9 and TRBJ2-5, reads DTGVSQNPRHKITKRGQNVTFRCDPISEHNRLYWYRQTLGQGPEFLTYFQNEAQLEKSRLLSDRFSAERPKGSFSTLEIQRTEQGDSAMYLCASSPDTGFDETQYFGPGTRLLVL.

The rearrangement links TRBV20-1 to TRBJ2-1, with 9 bases identical to TRBD2. The germline gives CDR1 DFQATT, CDR2 SNEGSKA (reference sequence). V dropped 3 bases and J dropped 2; count of bases not matched to a gene: 11. There are 17 residues in the CDR3. In nucleotides, the CDR3 is TGCAGTGCTAGGAGACCTTGGCGGGAGGGGGCCTACAATGAGCAGTTCTTC. This codes for CSARRPWREGAYNEQFF.

This clonotype has just a few counts. The chain joins TRBV7-6 to TRBJ1-3; no reliable D call. The length of the CDR3 is 12 residues. V lost 6 bases and J lost 5, with 8 bases in between. CDR1 and CDR2 (germline): SGHVS, FNYEAQ. The CDR3: CASSLERNTIYF. As DNA, the CDR3 is TGTGCCAGCAGTCTTGAAAGAAACACCATATATTTT.

The chain recombines TRBV27 with TRBJ2-3, with a tentative D call TRBD2 (6 bases). There are 13 residues in the CDR3. CDR1 and CDR2 from the germline V gene are MNHEY and SMNVEV (reference sequence). The V and J ends lost 6 bases and 1 base respectively, with 8 bases between them. The CDR3 reads CASRWGGTDTQYF. The CDR3 DNA reads TGTGCCAGCAGGTGGGGGGGCACAGATACGCAGTATTTT.

V gene TRBV4-1 combines with J gene TRBJ2-1; 12 nucleotides line up with TRBD2. V shed 4 bases, J shed 4 bases, and the junction held 5 bases outside the gene matches. The CDR3 covers 16 residues. Per germline, CDR1 MGHRA and CDR2 YSYEKL. CDR3 region: CASSLRLAGEYNEQFF. Here the CDR3 DNA reads TGCGCCAGCAGCCTTAGACTAGCGGGAGAGTACAATGAGCAGTTCTTC.

This clonotype was detected many times. The V and J genes are TRBV4-1 and TRBJ2-2, with TRBD1 as a possible D gene (5 bases). There are 16 residues in the CDR3. The germline gives CDR1 MGHRA, CDR2 YSYEKL. Trimming shortened V by 1 base and J by 5 bases, and 14 bases separated the two germline ends. CDR3 residues: CASSQGGGSNTGELFF. CDR3 DNA sequence: TGCGCCAGCAGCCAAGGGGGCGGTTCTAATACCGGGGAGCTGTTTTTT.

This clonotype has only a few counts. The chain couples TRBV15 to TRBJ1-2; TRBD1 might be the D (6 bases). V lost 5 bases and J 4 bases, leaving 23 bases between the germline ends. This CDR3 comprises 17 residues. CDR1 and CDR2 from the germline V gene are LNHNV and YYDKDF (reference sequence). The CDR3 is CATSGAGTSPVRYGYTF. CDR3 nucleotides: TGTGCCACCAGCGGCGCCGGGACAAGCCCAGTACGCTATGGCTACACCTTC.

The V call is TRBV24-1, the J call TRBJ2-5, with D possibly being TRBD1 or TRBD2 (5 bases each). This CDR3 region has 16 residues. Germline V gene data show CDR1 as KGHDR and CDR2 as SFDVKD. The V end was cut by 7 bases, the J end by 5 bases, with 22 bases between. CDR3: CATSPPSSGNRETQYF. The CDR3 DNA reads as TGTGCCACCAGCCCTCCGAGCAGCGGTAACAGGGAGACCCAGTACTTC.

With respect to this clonotype: At one end, the junction sequence differs from germline, possibly due to a read error. The chain combines TRBV3-1 with TRBJ2-7; 7 nucleotides match TRBD2. The CDR3 sequence is 17 residues long. CDR1 LGHDT and CDR2 YNNKEL come from the germline V gene (reference sequence). CDR3 DNA: TGTGCCAGCACCCAAGATTTGGAGCGGGATCTGCCCTACGAGCAGTACTTC. This encodes CASTQDLERDLPYEQYF.

J is TRBJ1-1 and V is TRBV28, with no clear D. V was pared by 6 bases and J by 1 base, with 12 bases between. CDR1 is MDHEN and CDR2 is SYDVKM in the germline V gene. There are 14 residues in the CDR3. CDR3: CASSPKIGNTEAFF. CDR3 bases: TGTGCCAGCAGCCCAAAAATCGGGAACACTGAAGCTTTCTTT.

Here the CDR3 reads CASSSGVGYVGYEQYF. CDR3 bases: TGTGCCAGCAGCTCGGGGGTGGGCTACGTCGGCTACGAGCAGTACTTC. The rearrangement links TRBV7-9 to TRBJ2-7, with D possibly being TRBD2 (6 bases). The CDR3 has 16 amino acids. Germline loops: CDR1 SEHNR, CDR2 FQNEAQ (reference sequence). V was clipped by 4 bases and J by 3 bases, with 19 bases between them.

This clonotype was picked up a small number of times. The chain combines TRBV15 with TRBJ2-1; possible D gene TRBD2, 5 bases. CDR3 length equals 13 residues. With 0 bases removed from V and 8 bases from J, the gap between germline ends came to 8 bases. Germline lookup yields CDR1 LNHNV and CDR2 YYDKDF (reference sequence). CDR3 in amino acids: CATSRDQEDEQFF. Here the CDR3 DNA reads TGTGCCACCAGCAGAGACCAGGAGGATGAGCAGTTCTTC.

This clonotype has ten or more counts. The chain has TRBV5-1 and TRBJ2-1, with 8 bases that match TRBD2. Germline V gene data show CDR1 as SGHRS and CDR2 as YFSETQ. Germline trimming cut 4 bases from V and 4 bases from J; bases unmatched to any gene: 16. This CDR3 has 18 residues. CDR3 residues: CASSRSGSIAGFYNEQFF. In DNA form, the CDR3 reads TGCGCCAGCAGCCGGAGTGGGTCTATAGCGGGATTTTACAATGAGCAGTTCTTC.

This clonotype was detected ten times or more. The chain couples TRBV20-1 to TRBJ2-3; 9 nucleotides align to TRBD2. In germline, CDR1 is DFQATT, CDR2 SNEGSKA (reference sequence). This CDR3 has 18 amino acids. With 0 bases clipped from V and 6 bases from J, the junction kept 16 bases outside the gene matches. CDR3 sequence reads: CSARDRRIPGLARDTQYF. The CDR3 nucleotides are TGCAGTGCTAGAGACCGGAGAATTCCGGGACTAGCTCGTGATACGCAGTATTTT.

This clonotype has a handful of counts. The chain carries TRBV29-1 and TRBJ2-7; 9 bases are a match to TRBD1. The CDR3 sequence is 13 residues long. The V and J ends lost 7 bases and 4 bases, in that order; junction bases with no gene match: 8. Germline V gene data show CDR1 as SQVTM and CDR2 as ANQGSEA. The CDR3 loop is CSAMGQGYYEQYF. The CDR3 DNA sequence: TGCAGCGCCATGGGACAGGGATATTACGAGCAGTACTTC.

This clonotype has at least ten counts. The rearrangement links TRBV4-2 to TRBJ2-2, with D perhaps assigned TRBD1 or TRBD2 (5 bases each). The CDR3 is 14 residues long. Trimming cost V 4 bases and J 4 bases, with 10 bases left between them. Germline V gives CDR1 LGHNA, CDR2 YNFKEQ. The CDR3 DNA is TGTGCCAGCAGCCTGGGGGAGATCACCGGGGAGCTGTTTTTT. Residues: CASSLGEITGELFF.